This TCR beta chain is from a study of identical twins. Findings and caveats of the study: Conclusions came from cross-sectional statistical analysis, not from following the same donors. For cord blood, abundant beta clonotypes had fewer insertions, unlike memory repertoires, which showed none.

The authors used template switching to add a universal primer site and gave cDNA unique molecular identifiers. TCRdb redid the calling of the 5' RACE reads with MiXCR, one entry per CDR3 protein. Of some 1,600,000 distinct CDR3 sequences listed, about 30% are singletons. The CDR3 is 16 residues long. The germline V gene encodes CDR1 LGHNA and CDR2 YNFKEQ. V dropped 5 bases and J dropped 2; count of bases not matched to a gene: 10. Only a few counts were recorded for this clonotype. Its antigen is unidentified. The sequence was obtained from a newborn girl in good health. Sequencing input: cord blood. The chain is built from TRBV4-2 and TRBJ2-3; the match to TRBD2 covers 7 bases. The CDR3 region is CASSKSLATSTDTQYF. The CDR3, as DNA: TGTGCCAGCAGCAAATCACTAGCGACTTCCACAGATACGCAGTATTTT.